The 24 T cell receptor beta chains below were found in one sample sequenced in a study of cytomegalovirus exposure and HLA in healthy donors. Method: immunoSEQ multiplex PCR; TCRdb's copy keeps in-frame clones and lacks some. Seen here are 52,000 or so clones, about 88% observed once, and the top ten hold more than 14%. The material sequenced was PBMCs. The receptors originated from a woman younger than 35 in good health and CMV-seronegative.

This clone was detected a few times. The chain recombines TRBV30 with TRBJ2-7; a weak D match, TRBD1 (6 bases). Looked up from germline, CDR1 is GTSNPN and CDR2 is SVGIG (reference sequence). Deletions cut 4 bases from V and 2 bases from J, with 9 bases between. This CDR3 comprises 12 residues. This CDR3 reads CAWNRDPYEQYF. CDR3 sequence (DNA): TGTGCCTGGAACAGGGACCCCTACGAGCAGTACTTC.

The rearrangement uses TRBV9 and TRBJ1-2; 7 bases are shared with TRBD1. Losses at the gene ends were 5 bases for V and 4 bases for J; bases not matched to a gene: 5. The CDR3 is made up of 13 amino acids. From germline, CDR1 is SGDLS and CDR2 YYNGEE. The CDR3 protein is CASRSGQVYGYTF. DNA of the CDR3: TGTGCCAGCAGGTCTGGACAGGTCTATGGCTACACCTTC.

The chain carries TRBV5-1 and TRBJ2-5, with 13 bases fitting TRBD2. After removal of 3 bases from V and 0 bases from J, the junction contained 8 bases not matched to a gene. This CDR3 is 18 amino acids long. Per the germline V gene, CDR1 is SGHRS and CDR2 is YFSETQ. The CDR3 region has the DNA TGCGCCAGCAGCTCGGGACTAGCGGGGACCCAGTACCAAGAGACCCAGTACTTC. Protein product: CASSSGLAGTQYQETQYF.

The V call is TRBV7-9, the J call TRBJ2-1; 7 bases line up with TRBD2. The CDR3 contains 17 residues. J was trimmed by 6 bases and V by 7 bases; bases with no gene match: 18. The germline CDR1 and CDR2 sequences are SEHNR and FQNEAQ (reference sequence). For the CDR3, the DNA is TGTGCCAGCACCAAATCACTAGCGCCCGAGAGGGTCAATGAGCAGTTCTTC. Amino acid sequence: CASTKSLAPERVNEQFF.

The chain carries TRBV10-3 and TRBJ1-3, with D tentatively TRBD1 (5 bases). This CDR3 is built from 14 residues. Trimming removed 10 bases at V and 0 bases at J, with 13 bases between. Germline V gene lookup returns CDR1 ENHRY and CDR2 SYGVKD. The CDR3 coding sequence is TGTGCCACCGGAAGACAGTTCTCTGGAAACACCATATATTTT. Protein sequence: CATGRQFSGNTIYF.

The chain recombines TRBV7-9 with TRBJ2-1; 7 bases line up with TRBD2. J lost 2 bases, V lost 8 bases, and 0 bases had no gene match. Germline-derived CDR1 and CDR2 are SEHNR and FQNEAQ (reference sequence). The CDR3 is 12 amino acids. The CDR3 loop is CASGGAYNEQFF. The CDR3 bases are TGTGCCAGCGGGGGGGCCTACAATGAGCAGTTCTTC.

This chain joins TRBV28 and TRBJ1-1; 9 bases are a match to TRBD1. CDR3 size: 15 residues. Germline-derived CDR1 and CDR2 are MDHEN and SYDVKM. With V trimmed by 6 bases and J by 5 bases, 10 bases remained unmatched. As DNA, the CDR3 is TGTGCCAGCAGCCCGCTGACAGGGGGAAGGACTGAAGCTTTCTTT. The encoded protein is CASSPLTGGRTEAFF.

The chain employs TRBV28 and TRBJ1-1; D gene ambiguous. Germline values: CDR1 MDHEN, CDR2 SYDVKM. With 2 bases removed from V and 3 bases from J, the gap between germline ends came to 13 bases. The CDR3 is 15 amino acids. CDR3 sequence reads: CASSLGQALHTEAFF. CDR3 bases: TGTGCCAGCAGTTTAGGGCAGGCCTTGCACACTGAAGCTTTCTTT.

This rearrangement joins TRBV4-1 to TRBJ1-3, with D unclear. Germline loops: CDR1 MGHRA, CDR2 YSYEKL. The CDR3 is 17 residues long. V was clipped by 1 base and J by 0 bases, with 13 bases between them. The CDR3 region has the DNA TGCGCCAGCAGCCAAGTACTTTCTAGCGTCTCTGGAAACACCATATATTTT. Residues: CASSQVLSSVSGNTIYF.

This clone is medium-sized by share. The chain links TRBV10-3 to TRBJ2-1, with 8 bases identical to TRBD2. V was pared by 3 bases and J by 3 bases, with 13 bases of the junction left unmatched. This CDR3 is 18 amino acids long. The germline V gene has CDR1 ENHRY and CDR2 SYGVKD. CDR3 nucleotide sequence: TGTGCCATCAGTGACGCCGGTGGTCTAGCGGGCCACTACAATGAGCAGTTCTTC. The encoded protein is CAISDAGGLAGHYNEQFF.

The gene calls are TRBV9 and TRBJ2-1, with D possibly matching TRBD2 (5 bases). The V and J ends lost 3 bases and 3 bases respectively, with 10 bases between them. CDR1 SGDLS and CDR2 YYNGEE come from the germline V gene. The CDR3 is 14 amino acids. CDR3 nucleotide sequence: TGTGCCAGCAGCGATAGCGTGGGCTACAATGAGCAGTTCTTC. It translates to CASSDSVGYNEQFF.

The chain uses TRBV9 and TRBJ1-1; 9 bases line up with TRBD1. The CDR3 spans 14 residues. In germline, CDR1 is SGDLS, CDR2 YYNGEE. Losses at the gene ends were 4 bases for V and 6 bases for J; bases not matched to a gene: 7. This CDR3 reads CASSPGRDRAEAFF. In nucleotides, the CDR3 is TGTGCCAGCAGCCCAGGCCGGGACAGGGCTGAAGCTTTCTTT.

The V and J genes are TRBV6-4 and TRBJ2-3, with 10 bases fitting TRBD2. The length of the CDR3 is 16 residues. Per the germline V gene, CDR1 is MRHNA and CDR2 is SNTAGT. The junction had 7 bases not matched to a gene; V was cut back by 2 bases and J by 5 bases. The CDR3 is CASSDILAGDVDTQYF. The CDR3 DNA is TGTGCCAGCAGTGACATCCTAGCGGGAGATGTAGATACGCAGTATTTT.

This clone appeared a few times. This sequence joins TRBV7-9 and TRBJ2-3; maybe TRBD2 (6 bases). The CDR3 extends over 14 amino acids. The germline V and J ends were trimmed by 5 bases and 2 bases, with 11 bases remaining between them. Germline-derived CDR1 and CDR2 are SEHNR and FQNEAQ (reference sequence). The CDR3 sequence: CASSPREATDTQYF. Written as DNA, the CDR3 is TGTGCCAGCAGCCCTAGGGAGGCCACAGATACGCAGTATTTT.

This clone occurred once. The chain uses TRBV5-1 and TRBJ2-4, with 10 bases fitting TRBD2. V was pared by 2 bases and J by 4 bases, with 6 bases of the junction left unmatched. Germline V gene lookup returns CDR1 SGHRS and CDR2 YFSETQ. This CDR3 has 16 residues. CDR3 coding DNA: TGCGCCAGCAGCTTACTAGCGGGGAGTGGAAAAAACATTCAGTACTTC. Encoded protein: CASSLLAGSGKNIQYF.

V gene TRBV7-9 combines with J gene TRBJ2-7; TRBD2 agrees at 7 bases. Trimming removed 7 bases from V and 2 bases from J; junction bases left unmatched: 11. Germline CDR1 and CDR2: SEHNR and FQNEAQ (reference sequence). The CDR3 is 15 amino acids. CDR3 sequence: CASTHGGRHPYEQYF. CDR3 sequence (DNA): TGTGCCAGCACACATGGCGGGAGACACCCCTACGAGCAGTACTTC.

This clone was found once. This chain uses TRBV25-1 with TRBJ2-3, with D perhaps matching TRBD2 (6 bases). Trimming shortened V by 8 bases and J by 1 base, and 10 bases separated the two germline ends. The CDR3 totals 13 residues. Looked up from germline, CDR1 is MGHDK and CDR2 is SYGVNS. The CDR3 region has the DNA TGTGCCAGCTCGGGGACTGGCACAGATACGCAGTATTTT. Protein sequence: CASSGTGTDTQYF.

This chain connects TRBV7-8 to TRBJ1-4, with TRBD1 matching over 11 bases. The J segment lost 5 bases and the V segment lost 4 bases, leaving 9 bases of the junction unmatched. Per the germline V gene, CDR1 is SGHVS and CDR2 is FQNEAQ. The CDR3 has 17 amino acids. In DNA, the CDR3 is TGTGCCAGCAGCTCCGGGACAGGGGGATTATTGAATGAAAAACTGTTTTTT. This gives the protein CASSSGTGGLLNEKLFF. Filled out from reference TRBV7-8 and TRBJ1-4, the complete variable domain reads GAGVSQSPRYKVAKRGQDVALRCDPISGHVSLFWYQQALGQGPEFLTYFQNEAQLDKSGLPSDRFFAERPEGSVSTLKIQRTQQEDSAVYLCASSSGTGGLLNEKLFFGSGTQLSVL.

This chain uses TRBV4-3 with TRBJ2-2, with D unclear. CDR1 is LGHNA and CDR2 is YSLEER in the germline V gene. CDR3 length: 16 amino acids. Trimming took off 0 bases at V and 0 bases at J, with 8 bases between the two ends. This CDR3 is CASSQDPSTNTGELFF. The CDR3 DNA is TGCGCCAGCAGCCAAGATCCCAGTACGAACACCGGGGAGCTGTTTTTT.

The V call is TRBV10-3, the J call TRBJ1-1; D is unclear. This CDR3 is built from 14 residues. V was pared by 0 bases and J by 5 bases, with 10 bases between. Germline V gene data show CDR1 as ENHRY and CDR2 as SYGVKD. This CDR3 reads CAISESGSGTEAFF. CDR3 DNA: TGTGCCATCAGTGAGTCCGGATCCGGGACTGAAGCTTTCTTT.

V usage is TRBV2 and J usage is TRBJ1-1; weak D call: TRBD1 (5 bases). Germline V CDR1 and CDR2: SNHLY, FYNNEI. Between the trimmed V and J ends, which lost 4 bases and 2 bases, there was a span of 14 bases. The CDR3 loop spans 15 amino acids. The CDR3 here is CASSGPIQGNTEAFF. The CDR3 nucleotides are TGTGCCAGCAGTGGGCCCATTCAGGGAAACACTGAAGCTTTCTTT.

The CDR3 protein is CASSEWAGQSYNEQFF. CDR3 DNA: TGTGCCAGCAGTGAATGGGCGGGACAGTCCTACAATGAGCAGTTCTTC. The V and J genes are TRBV6-1 and TRBJ2-1, with a weak D call TRBD1 (7 bases). This CDR3 region has 16 residues. V was clipped by 2 bases and J by 1 base, with 12 bases between them. Germline values: CDR1 MNHNS, CDR2 SASEGT.

This clone has a handful of counts. The chain carries TRBV9 and TRBJ1-4; D is ambiguous. This CDR3 region has 16 residues. CDR1 is SGDLS, CDR2 YYNGEE, per germline. V shed 0 bases and J shed 0 bases, with 9 bases lying between them. CDR3 DNA sequence: TGTGCCAGCAGCGTAGGGACTGTAGCAACTAATGAAAAACTGTTTTTT. Translation gives CASSVGTVATNEKLFF.

This sequence joins TRBV5-1 and TRBJ2-7, with D maybe TRBD2 (6 bases). CDR1 is SGHRS and CDR2 is YFSETQ in the germline V gene. The CDR3 totals 13 residues. The germline V and J ends were trimmed by 2 bases and 2 bases, with 8 bases remaining between them. The CDR3 DNA follows: TGCGCCAGCAGCTTAGGACTAACCTACGAGCAGTACTTC. It translates to CASSLGLTYEQYF.